A selection of T cell receptor beta chains follows, all from one sample in a study of blood T cell repertoires in COVID-19. The table came from immunoSEQ multiplex PCR; TCRdb's copy has only in-frame clones and leaves some out. The sample shows some 200,000 clones, around 87% of them seen only once. Sequencing was carried out using peripheral blood. These receptors came from a woman between 18 and 29 years old who had recovered from COVID-19. Each CDR3 is given with its conserved first and last residue. Fields, in order: D gene, clone size, J gene, V gene, CDR3 protein, CDR3 DNA. The D gene is left open where the match is weak. Clone sizes are given selectively: once, few, many, or a class where the clone is expanded.

-,-,TRBJ2-2,TRBV12-1,CASSFASPFEDTGELFF,TGTGCCAGCAGCTTTGCGAGTCCATTCGAGGACACCGGGGAGCTGTTTTTT
-,-,TRBJ1-1,TRBV5-1,CASSLASRSNTEAFF,TGCGCCAGCAGCTTGGCCTCCAGGTCGAACACTGAAGCTTTCTTT
-,-,TRBJ2-1,TRBV6-4,CASSALSGDHNEQFF,TGTGCCAGCAGTGCGCTTTCGGGGGATCACAATGAGCAGTTCTTC
-,-,TRBJ2-7,TRBV7-2,CASSFKGGYEQYF,TGTGCCAGCAGCTTTAAAGGGGGCTACGAGCAGTACTTC
TRBD1,few,TRBJ1-1,TRBV18,CASSPDRVGTEAFF,TGTGCCAGCTCACCGGACAGGGTGGGCACTGAAGCTTTCTTT
-,-,TRBJ2-4,TRBV24-1,CATSDSATPLAKNIQYF,TGTGCCACCAGTGATTCGGCGACTCCACTAGCCAAAAACATTCAGTACTTC
TRBD1,-,TRBJ1-2,TRBV2,CASSLRAGGYGYTF,TGTGCCAGCAGTCTGCGTGCAGGGGGCTATGGCTACACCTTC
TRBD2,once,TRBJ2-3,TRBV2,CASSAGTSHATDTQYF,TGTGCCAGCAGCGCCGGGACTAGCCATGCGACAGATACGCAGTATTTT
-,-,TRBJ2-2,TRBV6-5,CASSVQLNTGELFF,TGTGCCAGCAGCGTACAGTTAAACACCGGGGAGCTGTTTTTT
TRBD1,once,TRBJ2-5,TRBV6-6,CASSTTDRAETQYF,TGTGCCAGCAGTACCACGGACAGGGCAGAGACCCAGTACTTC
-,-,TRBJ2-1,TRBV4-2,CASSQAPGAAYNEQFF,TGTGCCAGCAGCCAAGCGCCGGGAGCGGCCTACAATGAGCAGTTCTTC
-,-,TRBJ1-2,TRBV3-1/TRBV3-2,CASSGITGRHYGYTF,TGTGCCAGCAGCGGGATCACAGGGAGACACTATGGCTACACCTTC
TRBD1,-,TRBJ2-7,TRBV27,CASSLFGTGSYEQYF,TGTGCCAGCAGTTTATTTGGGACAGGGTCCTACGAGCAGTACTTC
-,-,TRBJ1-4,TRBV6-5,CASSPSEGVGQKLFF,TGTGCCAGCAGCCCGAGCGAGGGGGTTGGGCAAAAACTGTTTTTT
-,-,TRBJ1-1,TRBV12-5,CASGLRINTEAFF,TGTGCTAGTGGCCTAAGAATTAACACTGAAGCTTTCTTT
TRBD2,-,TRBJ2-3,TRBV5-4,CASSLSGGPSDTQYF,TGTGCCAGCAGCTTATCGGGGGGTCCCTCTGATACGCAGTATTTT
TRBD1,-,TRBJ1-6,TRBV24-1,CATSPGGGNSPLHF,TGTGCCACCAGTCCAGGGGGTGGGAATTCACCCCTCCACTTT
TRBD2,once,TRBJ2-1,TRBV27,CASSRTSGSRDEQFF,TGTGCCAGCAGTAGGACTAGCGGGAGTAGGGATGAGCAGTTCTTC
TRBD1,-,TRBJ1-5,TRBV5-6,CASSWGQGGSNQPQHF,TGTGCCAGCAGCTGGGGACAGGGAGGTAGCAATCAGCCCCAGCATTTT
TRBD2,-,TRBJ2-1,TRBV25-1,CASNSRASGSYNEQFF,TGTGCCAGCAACAGTCGGGCTAGCGGGAGCTACAATGAGCAGTTCTTC
-,few,TRBJ1-4,TRBV4-1,CASSQVGGGEKLFF,TGCGCCAGCAGCCAAGTCGGGGGTGGCGAAAAACTGTTTTTT
-,-,TRBJ2-3,TRBV12-3/TRBV12-4,CASGGRNTDTQYF,TGTGCCAGCGGCGGGCGTAACACAGATACGCAGTATTTT
-,-,TRBJ1-2,TRBV24-1,CATSDTDAGFGYTF,TGTGCCACCAGTGACACCGACGCCGGGTTCGGCTACACCTTC
-,-,TRBJ1-2,TRBV23-1,CASSQSPPEPLYGYTF,TGCGCCAGCAGTCAATCTCCCCCCGAGCCCCTCTATGGCTACACCTTC
-,-,TRBJ1-3,TRBV4-1,CASSLAELSGNTIYF,TGCGCCAGCAGCCTAGCCGAGCTCTCTGGAAACACCATATATTTT
-,once,TRBJ1-5,TRBV7-9,CASSSTGSGQPQHF,TGTGCCAGCAGCTCCACTGGTTCCGGTCAGCCCCAGCATTTT
TRBD1,-,TRBJ1-2,TRBV14,CASSQIRDRFPYGYTF,TGTGCCAGCAGCCAGATCCGGGACAGATTTCCCTATGGCTACACCTTC
-,-,TRBJ1-6,TRBV6-4,CASSDTDNSPLHF,TGTGCCAGCAGTGATACGGATAATTCACCCCTCCACTTT
TRBD1,-,TRBJ2-4,TRBV15,CATRNRGENIQYF,TGTGCCACCAGAAACAGGGGCGAAAACATTCAGTACTTC
TRBD2,once,TRBJ2-5,TRBV25-1,CASSDIAGTSGQETQYF,TGTGCCAGCAGTGATATCGCCGGGACTAGCGGCCAAGAGACCCAGTACTTC
-,-,TRBJ2-7,TRBV18,CASSPETALYEQYF,TGTGCCAGCTCACCAGAGACAGCCCTCTACGAGCAGTACTTC
-,-,TRBJ1-5,TRBV24-1,CATSDPRQVAQPQHF,TGTGCCACCAGTGATCCCCGACAGGTTGCTCAGCCCCAGCATTTT
-,-,TRBJ1-5,TRBV19,CASSILREPQHF,TGTGCCAGTAGTATATTACGGGAGCCCCAGCATTTT
TRBD1,-,TRBJ1-1,TRBV18,CASSPKDRGPSTEAFF,TGTGCCAGCTCACCTAAGGACAGGGGGCCGTCCACTGAAGCTTTCTTT
-,-,TRBJ1-4,TRBV28,CASSASISHRALREKLFF,TGTGCCAGCAGTGCCTCCATCAGTCACAGGGCCCTACGCGAAAAACTGTTTTTT
-,-,TRBJ2-7,TRBV13,CASSYQEVSYEQYF,TGTGCCAGCAGCTACCAGGAAGTCTCCTACGAGCAGTACTTC
-,few,TRBJ2-5,TRBV21-1,CASSRHPGTGEGETQYF,TGTGCCAGCAGCCGACACCCCGGGACAGGGGAGGGGGAGACCCAGTACTTC
TRBD1,-,TRBJ2-5,TRBV6-6,CASSYWDRGETQYF,TGTGCCAGCAGTTACTGGGACAGAGGAGAGACCCAGTACTTC
-,-,TRBJ1-2,TRBV2,CASSRADTQNVSYTF,TGTGCCAGCAGCCGAGCCGACACCCAGAACGTGAGCTACACCTTC